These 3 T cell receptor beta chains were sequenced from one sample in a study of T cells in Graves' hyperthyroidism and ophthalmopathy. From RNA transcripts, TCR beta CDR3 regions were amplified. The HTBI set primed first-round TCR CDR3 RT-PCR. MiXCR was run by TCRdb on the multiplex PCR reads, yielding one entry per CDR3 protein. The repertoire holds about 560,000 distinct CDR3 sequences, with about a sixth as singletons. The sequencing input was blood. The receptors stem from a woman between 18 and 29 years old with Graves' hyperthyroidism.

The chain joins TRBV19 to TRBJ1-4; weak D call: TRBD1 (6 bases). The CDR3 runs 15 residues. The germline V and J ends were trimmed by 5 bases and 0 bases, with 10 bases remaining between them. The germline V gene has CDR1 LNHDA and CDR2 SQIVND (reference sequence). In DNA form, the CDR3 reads TGTGCCAGTAGTCCACAGGGCTCAACTAATGAAAAACTGTTTTTT. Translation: CASSPQGSTNEKLFF.

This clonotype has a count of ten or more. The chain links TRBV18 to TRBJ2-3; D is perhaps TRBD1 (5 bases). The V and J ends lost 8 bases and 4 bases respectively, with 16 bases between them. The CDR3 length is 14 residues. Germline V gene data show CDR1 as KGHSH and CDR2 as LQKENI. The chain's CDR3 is CASISSRDSDTQYF. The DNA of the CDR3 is TGTGCCAGCATATCATCCAGGGATTCAGATACGCAGTATTTT.

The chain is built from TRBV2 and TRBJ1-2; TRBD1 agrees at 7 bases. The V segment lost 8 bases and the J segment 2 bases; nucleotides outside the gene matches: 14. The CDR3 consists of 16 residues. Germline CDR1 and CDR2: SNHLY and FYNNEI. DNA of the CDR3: TGTGCCAGCGACAGGGAGGGAGTTCTTAAGAACTATGGCTACACCTTC. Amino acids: CASDREGVLKNYGYTF.